This T cell receptor (beta chain) was documented in a study of immune evolution from preneoplasia to lung adenocarcinoma. Sequencing used immunoSEQ multiplex PCR; TCRdb keeps in-frame clones, though not all of them. The top ten clones hold 2.5% to 3% of a sample with some 15,000 clones, 86% of them seen once. Per the germline V gene, CDR1 is SNHLY and CDR2 is FYNNEI. V dropped 6 bases and J dropped 3; count of bases not matched to a gene: 2. This CDR3 is 14 amino acids long. The chain joins TRBV2 to TRBJ2-5; 12 bases line up with TRBD2. The TCR comes from a person between 65 and 79 years old with invasive lung adenocarcinoma. Sample: FFPE invasive lung adenocarcinoma tissue. The CDR3 coding sequence is TGTGCCAGCAGAAGGACTAGCGGGGAAGAGACCCAGTACTTC. It encodes CASRRTSGEETQYF.